Presented here are 15 T cell receptor beta chains from one specimen sequenced in a study of blood T cell repertoires in COVID-19. Some clones are missing from TCRdb's copy, which holds only in-frame ones; the method was immunoSEQ multiplex PCR. The repertoire holds approximately 140,000 clones, with approximately 83% as singletons. Sequenced material: peripheral blood. The receptors were sampled from a man aged 35-49 years with active or convalescent COVID-19.

This clone was detected a few times. V usage is TRBV7-9 and J usage is TRBJ1-1; 8 bases are a match to TRBD1. Germline V lookup: CDR1 SEHNR, CDR2 FQNEAQ (reference sequence). J lost 9 bases, V lost 4 bases, and 10 bases had no gene match. The CDR3 runs to 14 residues. The CDR3 loop is CASSWTRTGLKAFF. As DNA, the CDR3 is TGTGCCAGCAGCTGGACGAGGACAGGGTTGAAAGCTTTCTTT.

About this clone itself: As the CDR3 is not closed by the conserved phenylalanine or tryptophan, this likely results from a read error. The limits of the CDR3 on the DNA are not certain, so only TCRdb's listed CDR3 is given. The V call is TRBV10-3, the J call TRBJ2-7; TRBD1, the table's D call, was not compared with the DNA. Counting both end residues, the CDR3 totals 12 amino acids. Germline V gene data show CDR1 as ENHRY and CDR2 as SYGVKD. The CDR3 loop is CAISEFQGTLQL.

The rearrangement uses TRBV6-5 and TRBJ1-4; 9 positions agree with TRBD1. The CDR3 length is 14 residues. J lost 7 bases, V lost 2 bases, and 2 bases had no gene match. Germline loops: CDR1 MNHEY, CDR2 SVGAGI. CDR3 coding DNA: TGTGCCAGCAGTTACGGGACAGGGAGTGAAAAACTGTTTTTT. It specifies CASSYGTGSEKLFF.

The CDR3 spells CATSRGEARDRAISEQYF. DNA of the CDR3: TGTGCCACCAGCAGGGGGGAGGCTCGGGACAGGGCAATTTCAGAGCAGTACTTC. This sequence joins TRBV15 and TRBJ2-7, with 9 bases matching TRBD1. The V gene end was trimmed by 3 bases and the J gene end by 7 bases; junction bases not matched to a gene: 19. This CDR3 contains 18 residues. The germline V gene has CDR1 LNHNV and CDR2 YYDKDF (reference sequence).

The table lists this clone with a few counts. This chain connects TRBV6-1 to TRBJ1-1; no clear D gene. Germline CDR1 is MNHNS and CDR2 is SASEGT. The CDR3 covers 15 residues. The germline V and J ends were trimmed by 1 base and 4 bases, with 13 bases remaining between them. CDR3 nucleotide sequence: TGTGCCAGCAGTGAAGGTCTGGGTTCGGGCACTGAAGCTTTCTTT. It encodes CASSEGLGSGTEAFF.

V gene TRBV4-3 combines with J gene TRBJ1-1; 7 positions match TRBD1. V was pared by 4 bases and J by 5 bases, with 4 bases of the junction left unmatched. This CDR3 is built from 13 residues. The germline gives CDR1 LGHNA, CDR2 YSLEER. CDR3 in amino acids: CASSRSQGTEAFF. The DNA of the CDR3 is TGCGCCAGCAGCCGGTCACAGGGGACTGAAGCTTTCTTT.

The chain carries TRBV4-2 and TRBJ1-6; 7 bases map to TRBD1. With 3 bases clipped from V and 4 bases from J, the junction kept 9 bases outside the gene matches. CDR1 LGHNA and CDR2 YNFKEQ come from the germline V gene. The CDR3 is 17 residues long. The CDR3 reads CASSQGNTGQYNSPLHF. DNA for the CDR3: TGTGCCAGCAGCCAGGGAAACACGGGACAGTATAATTCACCCCTCCACTTT.

V and J are TRBV19 and TRBJ1-5; tentatively, D is TRBD1 (6 bases). The CDR3 loop spans 13 amino acids. V was pared by 8 bases and J by 4 bases, with 12 bases between. The germline V gene has CDR1 LNHDA and CDR2 SQIVND (reference sequence). CDR3 nucleotides: TGTGCCAGTGAAGGACAGCTAAATCAGCCCCAGCATTTT. Amino acid sequence: CASEGQLNQPQHF.

Comments on this clone: Other nucleotide sequences in the sample specify the same CDR3. CDR3 bases: TGTGCCAGCAGTGACTCTGCGGGGGGGAGCACAGATACGCAGTATTTT. Translation: CASSDSAGGSTDTQYF. V usage is TRBV6-4 and J usage is TRBJ2-3, with 9 nucleotides matching TRBD2. Germline CDR1 reads MRHNA; CDR2 reads SNTAGT. The CDR3 has 16 residues. J lost 0 bases, V lost 0 bases, and 1 base had no gene match.

This chain links TRBV5-1 with TRBJ1-2; 7 bases are a match to TRBD1. CDR3 length equals 16 residues. V trimming: 0 bases; J trimming: 2 bases; junction bases outside the gene matches: 7. CDR1 SGHRS and CDR2 YFSETQ come from the germline V gene. The CDR3 loop reads CASSLGPPGQNYGYTF. CDR3 DNA: TGCGCCAGCAGCTTGGGACCTCCGGGACAGAACTATGGCTACACCTTC.

The rearrangement joins TRBV19 to TRBJ1-1; the match to TRBD1 covers 7 bases. This CDR3 is 14 amino acids long. Germline values: CDR1 LNHDA, CDR2 SQIVND (reference sequence). J was trimmed by 0 bases and V by 6 bases; bases with no gene match: 4. This CDR3 is CASRTGDMNTEAFF. The CDR3, as DNA: TGTGCCAGTAGAACAGGGGACATGAACACTGAAGCTTTCTTT.

The J gene is TRBJ2-7, the V gene TRBV25-1; 7 bases are shared with TRBD1. V lost 6 bases to trimming and J lost 4 bases; unmatched junction nucleotides: 6. Germline V gene sequence: CDR1 MGHDK, CDR2 SYGVNS. The length of the CDR3 is 13 residues. CDR3 nucleotides: TGTGCCAGCAGACAGGGGATAGCGTACGAGCAGTACTTC. Amino acids: CASRQGIAYEQYF.

This chain links TRBV24-1 with TRBJ1-5; D not resolved. Trimming removed 3 bases at V and 2 bases at J, with 7 bases between. Germline V lookup: CDR1 KGHDR, CDR2 SFDVKD. This CDR3 has 14 amino acids. The CDR3 protein is CATSDTKGNQPQHF. CDR3 sequence (DNA): TGTGCCACCAGTGATACTAAGGGCAATCAGCCCCAGCATTTT.

The V gene is TRBV18, the J gene TRBJ2-1; 7 positions agree with TRBD1. V lost 8 bases and J lost 2; bases outside the gene matches: 6. The germline V gene encodes CDR1 KGHSH and CDR2 LQKENI. This CDR3 is built from 14 residues. The CDR3 is CASGRDSPYNEQFF. CDR3 bases: TGTGCCAGCGGACGGGACAGTCCCTACAATGAGCAGTTCTTC. The full variable domain, rest sourced from reference TRBV18 and TRBJ2-1, is NAGVMQNPRHLVRRRGQEARLRCSPMKGHSHVYWYRQLPEEGLKFMVYLQKENIIDESGMPKERFSAEFPKEGPSILRIQQVVRGDSAAYFCASGRDSPYNEQFFGPGTRLTVL.

This chain uses TRBV5-1 with TRBJ1-5; D remains unclear. Trimming cost V 0 bases and J 6 bases, with 13 bases left between them. In germline, CDR1 is SGHRS, CDR2 YFSETQ. This CDR3 has 15 residues. As DNA, the CDR3 is TGCGCCAGCAGCTTGGACGGGAGGGTAGGTCAGCCCCAGCATTTT. It is translated as CASSLDGRVGQPQHF.